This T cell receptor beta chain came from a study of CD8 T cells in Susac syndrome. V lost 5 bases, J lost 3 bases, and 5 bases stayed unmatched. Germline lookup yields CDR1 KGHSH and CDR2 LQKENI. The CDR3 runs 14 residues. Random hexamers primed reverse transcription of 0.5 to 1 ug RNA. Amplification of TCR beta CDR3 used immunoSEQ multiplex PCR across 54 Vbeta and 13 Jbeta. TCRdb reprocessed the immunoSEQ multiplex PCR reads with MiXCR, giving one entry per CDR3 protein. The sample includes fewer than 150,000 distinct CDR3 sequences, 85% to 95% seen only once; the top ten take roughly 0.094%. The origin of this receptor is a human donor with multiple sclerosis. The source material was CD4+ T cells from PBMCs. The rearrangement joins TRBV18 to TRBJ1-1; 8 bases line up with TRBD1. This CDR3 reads CASSSLDRDTEAFF. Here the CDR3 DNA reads TGTGCCAGCTCATCCTTGGACAGGGACACTGAAGCTTTCTTT.